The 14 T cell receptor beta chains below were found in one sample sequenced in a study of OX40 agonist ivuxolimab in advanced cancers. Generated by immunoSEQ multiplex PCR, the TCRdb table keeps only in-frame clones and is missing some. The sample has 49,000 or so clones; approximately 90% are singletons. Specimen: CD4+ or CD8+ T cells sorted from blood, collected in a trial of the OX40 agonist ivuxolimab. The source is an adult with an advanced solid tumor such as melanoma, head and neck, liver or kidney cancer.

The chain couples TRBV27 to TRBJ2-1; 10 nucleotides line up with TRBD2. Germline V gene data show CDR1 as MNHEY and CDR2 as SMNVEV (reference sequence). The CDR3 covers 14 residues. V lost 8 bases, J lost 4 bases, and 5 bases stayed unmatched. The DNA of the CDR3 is TGTGCCAGCGCACGACTAGCGGGTTACAATGAGCAGTTCTTC. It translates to CASARLAGYNEQFF.

The CDR3: CASSATNLNTEAFF. The DNA of the CDR3 is TGTGCCAGCAGTGCCACTAACTTGAACACTGAAGCTTTCTTT. The genes are TRBV6-1 and TRBJ1-1; D unclear. The germline gives CDR1 MNHNS, CDR2 SASEGT. With 4 bases removed from V and 0 bases from J, the gap between germline ends came to 9 bases. The CDR3 is 14 residues long.

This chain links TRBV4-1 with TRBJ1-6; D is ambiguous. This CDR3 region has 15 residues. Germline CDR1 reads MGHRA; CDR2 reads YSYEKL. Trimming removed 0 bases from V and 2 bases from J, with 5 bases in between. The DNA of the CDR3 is TGCGCCAGCAGCCAAGATAACCCCTATAATTCACCCCTCCACTTT. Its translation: CASSQDNPYNSPLHF.

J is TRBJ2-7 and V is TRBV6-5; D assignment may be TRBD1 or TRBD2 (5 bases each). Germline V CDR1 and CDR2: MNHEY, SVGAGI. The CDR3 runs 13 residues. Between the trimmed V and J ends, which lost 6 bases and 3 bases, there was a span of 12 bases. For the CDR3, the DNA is TGTGCCAGCAGCAGGGCGGAGGTCTACGAGCAGTACTTC. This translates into CASSRAEVYEQYF.

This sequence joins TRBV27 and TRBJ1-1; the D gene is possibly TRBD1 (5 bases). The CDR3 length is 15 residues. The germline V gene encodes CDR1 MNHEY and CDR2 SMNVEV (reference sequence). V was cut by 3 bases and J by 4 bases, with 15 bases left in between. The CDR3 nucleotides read TGTGCCAGCAGTTTGCTGGCAGGGACGGGCACTGAAGCTTTCTTT. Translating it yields CASSLLAGTGTEAFF.

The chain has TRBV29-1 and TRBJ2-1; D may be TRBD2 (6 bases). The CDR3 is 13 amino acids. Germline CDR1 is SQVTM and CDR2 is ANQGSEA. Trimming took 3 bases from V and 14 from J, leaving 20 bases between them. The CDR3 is CSVEEAGGGGKFF. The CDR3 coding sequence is TGCAGCGTTGAGGAAGCCGGGGGAGGAGGGAAGTTCTTC.

The chain's CDR3 is CASSLSSSANQPQHF. The CDR3 coding sequence is TGTGCCAGCAGTTTATCGAGTTCGGCCAATCAGCCCCAGCATTTT. The chain carries TRBV27 and TRBJ1-5, with D hard to call. Deletions cut 0 bases from V and 3 bases from J, with 9 bases between. Germline CDR1 and CDR2: MNHEY and SMNVEV (reference sequence). The CDR3 is 15 amino acids.

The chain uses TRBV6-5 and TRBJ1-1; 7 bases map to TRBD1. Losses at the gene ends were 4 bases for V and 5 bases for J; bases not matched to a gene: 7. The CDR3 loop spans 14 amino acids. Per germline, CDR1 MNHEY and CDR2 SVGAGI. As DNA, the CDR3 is TGTGCCAGCAGTTTCGACAGGGTCGGGACTGAAGCTTTCTTT. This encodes CASSFDRVGTEAFF.

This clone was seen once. The chain's CDR3 is CASSIQKTGQGLFTGELFF. As DNA, the CDR3 is TGTGCCAGTAGTATCCAGAAGACGGGACAGGGGTTGTTCACCGGGGAGCTGTTTTTT. The V gene is TRBV19, the J gene TRBJ2-2; 10 bases line up with TRBD1. CDR1 and CDR2 from the germline V gene are LNHDA and SQIVND (reference sequence). V lost 3 bases and J lost 4; bases outside the gene matches: 14. The CDR3 length is 19 residues.

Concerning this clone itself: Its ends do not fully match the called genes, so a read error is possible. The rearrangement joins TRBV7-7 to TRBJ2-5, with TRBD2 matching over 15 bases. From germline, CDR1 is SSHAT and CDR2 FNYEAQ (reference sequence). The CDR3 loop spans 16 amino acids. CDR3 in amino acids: CASSKGLAGGGETQYF. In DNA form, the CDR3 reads TGTGCTAGCAGCAAGGGACTAGCGGGGGGAGGAGAGACCCAGTACTTC.

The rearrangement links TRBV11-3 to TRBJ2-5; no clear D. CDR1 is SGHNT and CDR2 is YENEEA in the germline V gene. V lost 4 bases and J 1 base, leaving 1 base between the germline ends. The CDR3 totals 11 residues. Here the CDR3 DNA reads TGTGCCAGCAGCTCCCAAGAGACCCAGTACTTC. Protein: CASSSQETQYF.

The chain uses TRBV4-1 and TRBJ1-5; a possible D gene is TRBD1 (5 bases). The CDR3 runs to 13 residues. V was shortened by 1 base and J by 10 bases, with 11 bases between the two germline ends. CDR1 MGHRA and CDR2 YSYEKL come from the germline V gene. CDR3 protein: CASSQGLGQPQHF. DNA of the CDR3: TGCGCCAGCAGCCAAGGATTGGGGCAACCCCAGCATTTT.

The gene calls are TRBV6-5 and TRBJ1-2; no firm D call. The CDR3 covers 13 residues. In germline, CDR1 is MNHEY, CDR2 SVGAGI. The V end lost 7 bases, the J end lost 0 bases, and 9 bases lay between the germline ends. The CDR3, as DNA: TGTGCCAGCACCGGCAACGCTAACTATGGCTACACCTTC. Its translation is CASTGNANYGYTF.

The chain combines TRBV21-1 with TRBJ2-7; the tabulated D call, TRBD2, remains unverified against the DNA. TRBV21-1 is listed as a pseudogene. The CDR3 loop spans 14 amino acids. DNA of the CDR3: TGTGCCAGCCACACCGGAGGGGTCTCCTACGAGCAGTACTTC. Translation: CASHTGGVSYEQYF.